These 27 T cell receptor beta chains were sequenced from one sample in a study of shared clonotypes between healthy human individuals. Measured with immunoSEQ multiplex PCR; TCRdb has only the in-frame clones, and not every one. The repertoire holds around 2,000,000 clones, with 85% to 95% as singletons. The specimen sequenced was naive CD4+ T cells sorted from blood. Subset noted: CD45RA+ positively selected. These receptors originate from a young man in good health.

About this clone itself: Other DNA sequences of this sample code for an identical CDR3. The rearrangement joins TRBV10-3 to TRBJ2-7; tentative D call: TRBD1 (5 bases). Germline lookup yields CDR1 ENHRY and CDR2 SYGVKD. The CDR3 is made up of 13 amino acids. Trimming took off 8 bases at V and 0 bases at J, with 11 bases between the two ends. The CDR3 loop is CAISAGLSYEQYF. The CDR3 nucleotides read TGTGCCATCTCGGCAGGGCTCTCCTACGAGCAGTACTTC.

The rearrangement uses TRBV18 and TRBJ2-7; D possibly uses TRBD1 or TRBD2 (5 bases each). V lost 2 bases and J lost 0, with 14 bases in between. CDR3 length: 16 amino acids. Germline-derived CDR1 and CDR2 are KGHSH and LQKENI. CDR3 DNA: TGTGCCAGCTCACCAAGTATAGGGGAGAGCTCCTACGAGCAGTACTTC. Translating gives CASSPSIGESSYEQYF.

Comments on this clone: Other nucleotide sequences from this sample produce the same CDR3. The chain has TRBV10-3 and TRBJ1-1; TRBD1 matches 10 bases. V lost 6 bases and J lost 2; bases outside the gene matches: 3. The CDR3 loop spans 14 amino acids. CDR1 is ENHRY and CDR2 is SYGVKD in the germline V gene. CDR3 DNA sequence: TGTGCCATCAGAGGACAGGGGGGAAACACTGAAGCTTTCTTT. Translated: CAIRGQGGNTEAFF.

Note on this clone: Other nucleotide sequences from this sample produce the same CDR3. This sequence joins TRBV10-3 and TRBJ1-1, with D uncertain. CDR1 is ENHRY and CDR2 is SYGVKD in the germline V gene. The CDR3 spans 12 residues. Between the trimmed V and J ends, which lost 7 bases and 1 base, there was a span of 7 bases. The CDR3: CAINDANTEAFF. CDR3 nucleotide sequence: TGTGCCATCAATGACGCGAACACTGAAGCTTTCTTT.

In the case of this clone: The sample has other DNA sequences that encode this CDR3 too. This chain connects TRBV15 to TRBJ1-3; D unclear. The germline V and J ends were trimmed by 0 bases and 0 bases, with 6 bases remaining between them. The CDR3 is made up of 15 amino acids. Looked up from germline, CDR1 is LNHNV and CDR2 is YYDKDF (reference sequence). Here the CDR3 DNA reads TGTGCCACCAGCAGAGACAGATTCTCTGGAAACACCATATATTTT. Its translation: CATSRDRFSGNTIYF.

The rearrangement uses TRBV6-5 and TRBJ1-1, with D tentatively TRBD1 (5 bases). Germline CDR1 is MNHEY and CDR2 is SVGAGI. V was trimmed by 9 bases and J by 7 bases, leaving 18 bases between them. CDR3 size: 13 residues. The CDR3 bases are TGTGCCAGTCATGTAGACAGTCACGGTGAAGCTTTCTTT. It yields the protein CASHVDSHGEAFF.

Remarks on this clone: Other DNA sequences of this sample code for an identical CDR3. The rearrangement uses TRBV5-6 and TRBJ2-7; no clear D gene. Trimming pared 3 bases from V and 6 bases from J, leaving 7 bases between. CDR1 SGHDT and CDR2 YYEEEE come from the germline V gene. The CDR3 covers 11 residues. CDR3 protein: CASSSSSEQYF. CDR3 DNA sequence: TGTGCCAGCAGCTCCTCTAGCGAGCAGTACTTC.

The chain carries TRBV25-1 and TRBJ2-7, with a tentative D call TRBD1 (5 bases). The CDR3 has 15 residues. CDR1 is MGHDK, CDR2 SYGVNS, per germline. V lost 2 bases, J lost 2 bases, and 13 bases lay in between. This chain's CDR3 is CASSERGGQAYEQYF. CDR3 nucleotides: TGTGCCAGCAGTGAAAGGGGTGGGCAGGCCTACGAGCAGTACTTC.

Written as DNA, the CDR3 is TGTGCCAGCAGCTTGGAACAGTCTTACGAGCAGTACTTC. Amino acids: CASSLEQSYEQYF. The chain recombines TRBV5-6 with TRBJ2-7; D remains ambiguous. Per germline, CDR1 SGHDT and CDR2 YYEEEE. The CDR3 loop spans 13 amino acids. V was shortened by 0 bases and J by 4 bases, with 8 bases between the two germline ends.

The V gene is TRBV19, the J gene TRBJ1-2, with D possibly TRBD1 on 6 matching bases. The CDR3 length is 16 residues. V was shortened by 5 bases and J by 0 bases, with 16 bases between the two germline ends. The germline V gene encodes CDR1 LNHDA and CDR2 SQIVND (reference sequence). The CDR3 DNA sequence: TGTGCCAGTAGTCTCAAGATCGGGACAACTAACTATGGCTACACCTTC. Residues: CASSLKIGTTNYGYTF.

V gene TRBV6-6 combines with J gene TRBJ2-3, with D possibly TRBD1 on 5 matching bases. The germline gives CDR1 MNHNY, CDR2 SVGAGI (reference sequence). Trimming stripped 0 bases from V and 4 bases from J, with 11 bases between. The CDR3 loop spans 15 amino acids. CDR3 coding DNA: TGTGCCAGCAGTTACTCGCTGCTGGGGCCAGATACGCAGTATTTT. The encoded protein is CASSYSLLGPDTQYF.

A few counts support this clone. Other DNA sequences from this sample encode an identical CDR3 as well. This chain links TRBV28 with TRBJ1-2, with D uncertain. V was cut by 7 bases and J by 8 bases, with 20 bases left in between. Germline values: CDR1 MDHEN, CDR2 SYDVKM. This CDR3 region has 14 residues. CDR3: CASTRSGPLSGYTF. The CDR3 coding sequence is TGTGCCAGCACCAGAAGTGGGCCTCTATCCGGCTACACCTTC.

Of note for this clone: This specimen includes other DNA sequences encoding the same CDR3. The chain has TRBV18 and TRBJ2-7, with D perhaps matching TRBD2 (6 bases). The CDR3 is made up of 15 amino acids. Trimming took 3 bases from V and 1 from J, leaving 13 bases between them. Germline V gene lookup returns CDR1 KGHSH and CDR2 LQKENI. CDR3 loop: CASSPGQGRSYEQYF. In nucleotides, the CDR3 is TGTGCCAGCTCACCCGGACAAGGGAGGTCCTACGAGCAGTACTTC. The full variable domain, with the rest looked up from reference TRBV18 and TRBJ2-7, is NAGVMQNPRHLVRRRGQEARLRCSPMKGHSHVYWYRQLPEEGLKFMVYLQKENIIDESGMPKERFSAEFPKEGPSILRIQQVVRGDSAAYFCASSPGQGRSYEQYFGPGTRLTVT.

This rearrangement joins TRBV10-1 to TRBJ2-5; 8 bases line up with TRBD2. The CDR3 consists of 15 residues. Germline V gene lookup returns CDR1 WNHNN and CDR2 SYGVQD (reference sequence). V gave up 6 bases and J gave up 2 bases; unmatched junction bases: 8. CDR3 bases: TGCGCCAGCAGCGACCTAACGGGGGGGCAAGAGACCCAGTACTTC. Its protein is CASSDLTGGQETQYF.

This clone showed up just once. V gene TRBV7-3 combines with J gene TRBJ1-1; D is possibly TRBD1 (6 bases). Looked up from germline, CDR1 is SGHTA and CDR2 is FQGTGA. CDR3 length equals 15 residues. V was trimmed by 2 bases and J by 7 bases, leaving 17 bases between them. CDR3 DNA sequence: TGTGCCAGCAGCTTAGAAGGGGGACTATCACGTGAAGCTTTCTTT. Translation: CASSLEGGLSREAFF.

This clone showed up just a few times. V gene TRBV19 combines with J gene TRBJ2-7; D gene ambiguous. CDR1 and CDR2 from the germline V gene are LNHDA and SQIVND (reference sequence). V was trimmed by 5 bases and J by 6 bases, leaving 11 bases between them. This CDR3 is built from 12 residues. DNA of the CDR3: TGTGCCAGTAGTGGAAGAACGGTCGAGCAGTACTTC. It yields the protein CASSGRTVEQYF.

This chain links TRBV27 with TRBJ1-5, with TRBD1 matching over 9 bases. There are 16 residues in the CDR3. Germline V gene data show CDR1 as MNHEY and CDR2 as SMNVEV (reference sequence). J gave up 1 base and V 5 bases, and 6 bases lay outside the gene matches. This CDR3 is CASSVGTGPSNQPQHF. In DNA, the CDR3 is TGTGCCAGCAGTGTCGGGACAGGGCCCAGCAATCAGCCCCAGCATTTT.

This chain joins TRBV10-3 and TRBJ1-6, with D maybe TRBD1 (6 bases). The CDR3 spans 15 residues. V lost 4 bases to trimming and J lost 4 bases, with 11 bases between them. The germline CDR1 and CDR2 sequences are ENHRY and SYGVKD. Here the CDR3 DNA reads TGTGCCATCAGTGGCGGGGGGCAGTATAATTCACCCCTCCACTTT. Translating it yields CAISGGGQYNSPLHF.

A single count supports this clone. The chain uses TRBV11-2 and TRBJ1-5; D might be TRBD1 (5 bases). The CDR3 totals 15 residues. Trimming took 4 bases from V and 3 from J, leaving 13 bases between them. Per the germline V gene, CDR1 is SGHAT and CDR2 is FQNNGV. DNA of the CDR3: TGTGCCAGCAGCTCCATTCAGGGCCCCAATCAGCCCCAGCATTTT. The encoded protein is CASSSIQGPNQPQHF.

This clone came up once. The chain links TRBV27 to TRBJ2-5; 9 nucleotides line up with TRBD2. The J call is doubtful: the DNA matches TRBJ2-7 better. Germline assignment: CDR1 MNHEY and CDR2 SMNVEV (reference sequence). The CDR3 runs 14 residues. CDR3 protein: CASSLRGGLYEQYF. The CDR3 DNA reads as TGTGCCAGCAGTTTGCGGGGGGGACTTTACGAGCAGTACTTC.

Only one count was recorded for this clone. This same CDR3 is encoded by further DNA sequences in the sample. V is TRBV15 and J is TRBJ1-1; the D is unclear. Trimming took 0 bases from V and 2 from J, leaving 4 bases between them. CDR1 is LNHNV, CDR2 YYDKDF, per germline (reference sequence). The CDR3 covers 13 residues. CDR3 bases: TGTGCCACCAGCAGAGAGTTAAACACTGAAGCTTTCTTT. It encodes CATSRELNTEAFF.

V gene TRBV15 combines with J gene TRBJ2-7; TRBD1 agrees at 9 bases. Germline V CDR1 and CDR2: LNHNV, YYDKDF (reference sequence). CDR3 length: 16 residues. Trimming at V came to 3 bases and at J to 5 bases, leaving 11 bases not matched to a gene. The CDR3 loop is CATSRETWGQGNEQYF. Here the CDR3 DNA reads TGTGCCACCAGCAGGGAGACCTGGGGACAGGGCAACGAGCAGTACTTC.

The CDR3 loop is CASSQSFQGENANYGYTF. The CDR3 DNA is TGTGCCAGCAGCCAATCTTTCCAGGGGGAGAATGCTAACTATGGCTACACCTTC. The V and J genes are TRBV16 and TRBJ1-2; 7 nucleotides line up with TRBD1. From germline, CDR1 is KGHSY and CDR2 FQNENV. With 0 bases clipped from V and 0 bases from J, the junction kept 10 bases outside the gene matches. The CDR3 is made up of 18 amino acids.

This clone was detected only once. Other DNA sequences in the sample encode the same CDR3. The chain carries TRBV28 and TRBJ1-5, with D possibly TRBD1 on 5 matching bases. With 3 bases removed from V and 4 bases from J, the gap between germline ends came to 10 bases. Germline assignment: CDR1 MDHEN and CDR2 SYDVKM. CDR3 length: 14 residues. The CDR3 protein is CASSFGRVNQPQHF. The DNA for the CDR3 is TGTGCCAGCAGTTTCGGCAGGGTAAATCAGCCCCAGCATTTT.

This sequence joins TRBV27 and TRBJ1-2; D perhaps matches TRBD1 (5 bases). Trimming stripped 5 bases from V and 4 bases from J, with 20 bases between. The germline CDR1 and CDR2 sequences are MNHEY and SMNVEV (reference sequence). The CDR3 loop spans 16 amino acids. CDR3 in DNA: TGTGCCAGCAGTCCCCATCTTTCGGGACGGATCTATGGCTACACCTTC. This sequence encodes CASSPHLSGRIYGYTF.

The rearrangement joins TRBV6-1 to TRBJ2-7, with D possibly being TRBD2 (5 bases). This CDR3 contains 13 residues. Trimming stripped 5 bases from V and 0 bases from J, with 8 bases between. Germline V lookup: CDR1 MNHNS, CDR2 SASEGT. The DNA for the CDR3 is TGTGCCAGCAGTTCCGGGATCTCCTACGAGCAGTACTTC. Translated, it gives CASSSGISYEQYF.

This clone was counted once. The rearrangement links TRBV10-3 to TRBJ2-5, with TRBD2 as a possible D gene (6 bases). Germline V gene sequence: CDR1 ENHRY, CDR2 SYGVKD. Trimming stripped 6 bases from V and 0 bases from J, with 11 bases between. This CDR3 comprises 14 residues. The CDR3 loop reads CAISGGRNQETQYF. CDR3 coding DNA: TGTGCCATCAGCGGGGGACGGAACCAAGAGACCCAGTACTTC.